This TCR beta chain was obtained from a study of PD-1 blockade in mismatch repair-deficient tumors. Overall study context: All were previously treated, progressing patients with around eleven mismatch repair-deficient cancer types. General study points: Tumor-resident clones, often absent from pretreatment blood, expanded after pembrolizumab and then contracted.

The table came from immunoSEQ multiplex PCR; TCRdb's copy has only in-frame clones and leaves some out. The sample contains under 85,000 clones, approximately 82% of which appear only once. PCR or immunohistochemistry showed mismatch repair deficiency in every enrolled patient. TCR sequencing covered three patients who responded to pembrolizumab. A note on this clone: Its antigen remains unidentified.

This clonotype originated in an adult with mismatch repair-deficient cancer. Sequenced material: peripheral blood, taken 2 weeks after starting pembrolizumab.

The CDR3 bases are TGTGCCATCAGGGACAGGGGGTACCACAATGAGCAGTTCTTC. This sequence encodes CAIRDRGYHNEQFF. V and J are TRBV10-3 and TRBJ2-1; 10 positions agree with TRBD1. Germline V gives CDR1 ENHRY, CDR2 SYGVKD. The CDR3 runs to 14 residues. The trim removed 6 bases at V and 5 bases at J, leaving 4 bases unmatched.